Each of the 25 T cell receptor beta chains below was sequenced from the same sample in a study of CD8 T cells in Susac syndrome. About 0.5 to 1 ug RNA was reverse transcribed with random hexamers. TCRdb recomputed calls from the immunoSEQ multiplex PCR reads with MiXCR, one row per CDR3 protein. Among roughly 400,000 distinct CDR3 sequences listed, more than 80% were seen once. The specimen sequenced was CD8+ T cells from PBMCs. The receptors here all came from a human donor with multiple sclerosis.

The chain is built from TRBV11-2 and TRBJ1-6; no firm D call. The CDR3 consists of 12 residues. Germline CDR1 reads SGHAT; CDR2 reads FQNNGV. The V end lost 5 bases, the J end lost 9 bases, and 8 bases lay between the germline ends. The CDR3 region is CASSAGLSPLHF. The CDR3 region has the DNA TGTGCCAGCAGCGCAGGCCTTTCACCCCTCCACTTT.

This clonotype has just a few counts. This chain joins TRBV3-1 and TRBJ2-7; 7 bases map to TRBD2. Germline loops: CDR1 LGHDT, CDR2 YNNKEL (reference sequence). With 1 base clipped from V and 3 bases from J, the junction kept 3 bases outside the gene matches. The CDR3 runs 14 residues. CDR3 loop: CASSQAGEGYEQYF. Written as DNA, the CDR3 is TGTGCCAGCAGCCAAGCTGGGGAGGGCTACGAGCAGTACTTC.

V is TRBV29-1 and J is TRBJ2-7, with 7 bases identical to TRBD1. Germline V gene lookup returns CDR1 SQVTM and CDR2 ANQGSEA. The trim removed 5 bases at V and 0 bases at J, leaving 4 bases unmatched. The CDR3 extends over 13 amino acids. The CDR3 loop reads CSVRTGSSYEQYF. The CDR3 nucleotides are TGCAGCGTTCGGACAGGTTCCTCCTACGAGCAGTACTTC.

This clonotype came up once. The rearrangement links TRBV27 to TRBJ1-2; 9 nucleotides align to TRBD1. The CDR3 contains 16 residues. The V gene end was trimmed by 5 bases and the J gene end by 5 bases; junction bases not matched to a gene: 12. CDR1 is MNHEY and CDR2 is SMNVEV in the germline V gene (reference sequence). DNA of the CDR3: TGTGCCAGCAGTCCCCACCGGGACAGGGACATTTATGGCTACACCTTC. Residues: CASSPHRDRDIYGYTF.

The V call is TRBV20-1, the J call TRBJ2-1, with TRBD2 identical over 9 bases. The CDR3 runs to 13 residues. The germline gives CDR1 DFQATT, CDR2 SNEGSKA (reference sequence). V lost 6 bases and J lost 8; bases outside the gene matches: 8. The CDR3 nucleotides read TGCAGTGCCCGACTAGCGGATCGGCATGAGCAGTTCTTC. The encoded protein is CSARLADRHEQFF.

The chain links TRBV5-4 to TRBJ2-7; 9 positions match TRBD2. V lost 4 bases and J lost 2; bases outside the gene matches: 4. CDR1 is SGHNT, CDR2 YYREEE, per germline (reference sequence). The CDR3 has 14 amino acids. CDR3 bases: TGTGCCAGCAGCCCACCTAGCGGGGCCTACGAGCAGTACTTC. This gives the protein CASSPPSGAYEQYF.

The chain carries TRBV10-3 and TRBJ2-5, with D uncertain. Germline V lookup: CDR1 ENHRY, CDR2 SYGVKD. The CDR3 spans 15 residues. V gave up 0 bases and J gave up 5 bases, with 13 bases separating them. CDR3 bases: TGTGCCATCAGTGAGTCGCTGCACTCTCCGGAGACCCAGTACTTC. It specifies CAISESLHSPETQYF.

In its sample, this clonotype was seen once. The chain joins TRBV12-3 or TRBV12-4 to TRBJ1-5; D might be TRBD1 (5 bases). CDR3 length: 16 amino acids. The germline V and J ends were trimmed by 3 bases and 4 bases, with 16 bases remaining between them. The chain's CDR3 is CASSFYRQGENQPQHF. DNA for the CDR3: TGTGCCAGCAGTTTTTATCGGCAGGGTGAGAATCAGCCCCAGCATTTT.

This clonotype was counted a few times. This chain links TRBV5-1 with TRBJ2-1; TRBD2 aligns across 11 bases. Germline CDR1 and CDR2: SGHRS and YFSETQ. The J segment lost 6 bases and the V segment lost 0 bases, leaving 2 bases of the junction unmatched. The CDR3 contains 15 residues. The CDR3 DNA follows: TGCGCCAGCAGCTTGGTGACTAGCGGGGTCAATGAGCAGTTCTTC. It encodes CASSLVTSGVNEQFF.

The CDR3 reads CASSSFRDSNEQFF. The CDR3 nucleotides read TGTGCCAGCAGTTCCTTCCGGGACTCAAATGAGCAGTTCTTC. The chain joins TRBV28 to TRBJ2-1; TRBD2 might be the D (6 bases). Germline V CDR1 and CDR2: MDHEN, SYDVKM. V lost 4 bases to trimming and J lost 7 bases, with 14 bases between them. This CDR3 contains 14 residues.

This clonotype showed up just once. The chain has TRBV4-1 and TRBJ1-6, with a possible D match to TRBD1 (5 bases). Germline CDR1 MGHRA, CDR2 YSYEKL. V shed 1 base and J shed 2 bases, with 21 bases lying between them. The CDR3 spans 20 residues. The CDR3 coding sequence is TGCGCCAGCAGCCAAGGACCTTCCGGGACGGCCAATACCTATAATTCACCCCTCCACTTT. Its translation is CASSQGPSGTANTYNSPLHF.

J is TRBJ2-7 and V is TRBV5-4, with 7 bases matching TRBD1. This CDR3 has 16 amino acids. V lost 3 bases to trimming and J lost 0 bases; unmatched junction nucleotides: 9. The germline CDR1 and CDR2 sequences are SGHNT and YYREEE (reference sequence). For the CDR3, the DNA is TGTGCCAGCAGCTCGGGGACGGACAGGAGCTCCTACGAGCAGTACTTC. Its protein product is CASSSGTDRSSYEQYF.

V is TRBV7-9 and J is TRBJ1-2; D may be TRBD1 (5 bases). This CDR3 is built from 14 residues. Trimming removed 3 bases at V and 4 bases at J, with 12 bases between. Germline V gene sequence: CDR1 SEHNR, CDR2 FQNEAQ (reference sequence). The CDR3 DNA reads TGTGCCAGCAGCTTGATAGGGGACTCCTATGGCTACACCTTC. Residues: CASSLIGDSYGYTF.

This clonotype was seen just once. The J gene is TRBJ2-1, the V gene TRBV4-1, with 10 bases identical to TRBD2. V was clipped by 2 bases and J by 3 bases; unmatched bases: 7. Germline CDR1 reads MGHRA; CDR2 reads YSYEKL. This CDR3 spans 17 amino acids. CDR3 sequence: CASSQPIAGGIYNEQFF. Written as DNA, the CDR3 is TGCGCCAGCAGCCAACCGATAGCGGGGGGCATCTACAATGAGCAGTTCTTC.

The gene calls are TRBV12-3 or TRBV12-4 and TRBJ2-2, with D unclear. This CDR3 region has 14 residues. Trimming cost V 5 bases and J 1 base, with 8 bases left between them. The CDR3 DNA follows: TGTGCCAGCAGTACTACTAAGAACACCGGGGAGCTGTTTTTT. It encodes CASSTTKNTGELFF.

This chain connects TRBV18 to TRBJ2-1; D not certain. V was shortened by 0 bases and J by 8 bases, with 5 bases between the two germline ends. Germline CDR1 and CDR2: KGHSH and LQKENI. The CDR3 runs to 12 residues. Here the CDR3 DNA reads TGTGCCAGCTCACCACCGGGCGATGAGCAGTTCTTC. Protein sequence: CASSPPGDEQFF.

CDR3 amino acids: CASSYFPGPGNNEQFF. The CDR3 bases are TGTGCCAGCAGTTACTTCCCAGGCCCAGGTAACAATGAGCAGTTCTTC. This chain joins TRBV6-5 and TRBJ2-1; D is ambiguous. Trimming took 1 base from V and 5 from J, leaving 15 bases between them. The CDR3 spans 16 residues. The germline V gene has CDR1 MNHEY and CDR2 SVGAGI.

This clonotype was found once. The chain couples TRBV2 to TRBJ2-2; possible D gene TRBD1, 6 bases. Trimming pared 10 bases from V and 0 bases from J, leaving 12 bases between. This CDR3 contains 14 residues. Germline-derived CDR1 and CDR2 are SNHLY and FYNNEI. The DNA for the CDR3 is TGTGCCACCCCAGGGGACACGAACACCGGGGAGCTGTTTTTT. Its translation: CATPGDTNTGELFF.

This chain's CDR3 is CASSSSSGDTYEQYF. Written as DNA, the CDR3 is TGTGCCAGCAGTTCATCATCGGGCGATACCTACGAGCAGTACTTC. V usage is TRBV28 and J usage is TRBJ2-7; no firm D call. CDR3 length: 15 amino acids. Germline values: CDR1 MDHEN, CDR2 SYDVKM. Trimming took 4 bases from V and 2 from J, leaving 15 bases between them.

The CDR3 region is CASRASGTSYEQYF. The DNA for the CDR3 is TGTGCCAGCAGAGCTAGCGGCACCTCCTACGAGCAGTACTTC. This chain uses TRBV12-3 or TRBV12-4 with TRBJ2-7; TRBD2 matches at 7 bases. V trimming: 6 bases; J trimming: 0 bases; junction bases outside the gene matches: 5. This CDR3 is 14 amino acids long.

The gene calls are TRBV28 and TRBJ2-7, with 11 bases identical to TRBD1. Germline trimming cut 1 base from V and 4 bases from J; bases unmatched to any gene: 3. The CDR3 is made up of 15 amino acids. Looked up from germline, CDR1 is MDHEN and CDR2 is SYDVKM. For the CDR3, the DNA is TGTGCCAGCAGTTTATTCGGGACAGGGGGTTACGAGCAGTACTTC. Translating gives CASSLFGTGGYEQYF.

The CDR3 DNA follows: TGTGCCAGCAGTCTTGGACAGTCTCTCCTGAACACTGAAGCTTTCTTT. Amino acid sequence: CASSLGQSLLNTEAFF. The rearrangement joins TRBV6-1 to TRBJ1-1; a possible D gene is TRBD1 (6 bases). This CDR3 is built from 16 residues. V dropped 5 bases and J dropped 0 bases, with 16 bases sitting between them. Germline V gene data show CDR1 as MNHNS and CDR2 as SASEGT.

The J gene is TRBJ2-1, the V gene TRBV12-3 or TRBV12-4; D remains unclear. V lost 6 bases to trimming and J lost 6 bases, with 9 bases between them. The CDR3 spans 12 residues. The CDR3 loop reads CASSSSPNEQFF. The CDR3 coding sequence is TGTGCCAGCAGCTCATCCCCCAATGAGCAGTTCTTC.

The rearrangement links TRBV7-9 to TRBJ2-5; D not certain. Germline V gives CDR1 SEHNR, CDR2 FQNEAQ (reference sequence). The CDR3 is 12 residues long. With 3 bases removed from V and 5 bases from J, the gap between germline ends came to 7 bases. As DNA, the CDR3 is TGTGCCAGCAGCTTTCAGGAGGAGACCCAGTACTTC. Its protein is CASSFQEETQYF.

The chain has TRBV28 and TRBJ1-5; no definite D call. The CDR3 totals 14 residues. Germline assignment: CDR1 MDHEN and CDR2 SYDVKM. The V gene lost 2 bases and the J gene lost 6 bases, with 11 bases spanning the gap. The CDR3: CASSLGQVIQPQHF. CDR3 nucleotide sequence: TGTGCCAGCAGTTTAGGGCAGGTTATTCAGCCCCAGCATTTT.